This T cell receptor beta chain was sequenced in a study of shared clonotypes between healthy human individuals. Broader study findings: Non-shared clonotypes displayed generation probabilities falling below those of clonotypes present in all four donors.

CDR1 is SGDLS and CDR2 is YYNGEE in the germline V gene. Trimming cost V 0 bases and J 3 bases, with 13 bases left between them. This CDR3 is 15 amino acids long. As concerns this clone: The antigen remains undetermined.

This was a deep-level run. Repertoires were generated with immunoSEQ multiplex PCR, while TCRdb's copy carries only in-frame clones and drops some. Of 2,500,000 or so clones listed, over 85% were seen once; the top ten hold 0.36%. From CD4+ cells came CD45RA+ naive and CD45RA-negative memory subsets. The sequenced sample was naive CD4+ T cells from PBMCs. The sample's subset: CD45RA+ positively selected. This sequence was found in a man between 18 and 35 years old in good health. Some clones in this sample may be carry-over from other donors' samples. The rearrangement uses TRBV9 and TRBJ2-7; D is perhaps TRBD2 (5 bases). The CDR3 coding sequence is TGTGCCAGCAGCGTAGATGGGAGCCACTTCTACGAGCAGTACTTC. Protein sequence: CASSVDGSHFYEQYF.